The rows below give T cell receptor beta chains drawn from one sample of a study of regulatory T cells in long-lasting Graves disease. One entry per CDR3 protein, called by TCRdb with MiXCR from the multiplex PCR reads. The table shows about 470,000 distinct CDR3 sequences, with about 15% occurring only once. These same data were also listed under a study on T cells in Graves' hyperthyroidism and ophthalmopathy.

The sequencing used peripheral blood mononuclear cells (PBMCs), collected at new diagnosis, from a patient treated with antithyroid drugs. The source is a woman in her 30s with Graves disease. Both conserved end residues are trimmed from each CDR3. The size entry is marked missing in some rows and otherwise reads once, few, many or a size class.

j_call v_call clone_size cdr3_aa
TRBJ2-1 TRBV2 many ASRRQGANEQF
TRBJ2-1 TRBV11-2 many ASSGLAGSYNEQF
TRBJ2-7 TRBV5-6 . ASSFPIRASTYEQY
TRBJ2-2 TRBV12-3/TRBV12-4 many ASSDTSRGPATGELF
TRBJ2-2 TRBV20-1 many SAIPGAGELF
TRBJ2-3 TRBV7-9 many CSGISTDTQY
TRBJ2-3 TRBV10-2 few ASKVQAGSTDTQY
TRBJ2-3 TRBV29-1 many SVEDRGRVTDTQY
TRBJ2-1 TRBV16 . ASSQWFEGGNNEQF
TRBJ2-7 TRBV5-1 many ASSITGTGGPYEQY
TRBJ2-5 TRBV6-1 few ASGLLAGGPGETQY
TRBJ1-1 TRBV7-8 few ASSLPGRGNTEAF
TRBJ2-2 TRBV3-1 few ASSQGRQNTGELF
TRBJ2-7 TRBV5-1 many ASSLGGRKAYEQY
TRBJ2-3 TRBV24-1 many ATSEDSTDTQY
TRBJ2-2 TRBV24-1 . ATRTGSESGELF
TRBJ1-1 TRBV20-1 many SAQEGRTEAF
TRBJ2-5 TRBV5-4 many TSSSQETQY
TRBJ2-5 TRBV11-3 many ASSLEATQY
TRBJ1-1 TRBV20-1 many SAGMDRVDTEAF
TRBJ2-1 TRBV5-1 . ASKLTGYNEQF
TRBJ2-7 TRBV4-1 few ASSQGSVSVYEQY
TRBJ2-3 TRBV5-1 many ASSEGQGSTDTQY
TRBJ2-3 TRBV15 many ATSRERQGADTQY
TRBJ1-1 TRBV20-1 few SALQEGHAETF
TRBJ2-1 TRBV27 . ASTSAGASNEQF
TRBJ2-7 TRBV20-1 few SARVMSSGSFLEHEQY
TRBJ1-5 TRBV2 . ASSAIGQPQH
TRBJ1-5 TRBV19 few ASSQGNSNQPQH
TRBJ1-6 TRBV7-2 many ASSRSGTDNSPLH
TRBJ2-7 TRBV20-1 many SAWSGETSYEQY
TRBJ2-7 TRBV3-1 few ASSLAGRTGSYEQY
TRBJ1-3 TRBV28 many ASSFPHRGAGNTIY
TRBJ2-7 TRBV6-2/TRBV6-3 many ASSPGHNYEQY
TRBJ2-5 TRBV4-2 . ASSQKADNQETQY
TRBJ2-1 TRBV6-2/TRBV6-3 . ASSYSAPTLAGAYNEQF
TRBJ2-6 TRBV20-1 few SASHIFSGANVLT
TRBJ1-4 TRBV2 many ASSAGAVEKLF
TRBJ2-5 TRBV27 . ASSLFGDPETQY
TRBJ2-3 TRBV18 many ASSLIDRGPDTQY
TRBJ2-5 TRBV24-1 many ATSDLSRGETQY
TRBJ1-1 TRBV25-1 . ASSETDRGRTEAF
TRBJ2-3 TRBV19 . ASSVLPTGGDTQY
TRBJ1-2 TRBV6-1 many ASRQPTGNYGYT
TRBJ1-1 TRBV2 many ASSVRQGAYTEAF
TRBJ2-3 TRBV6-1 few ASLAGGPGDTQY
TRBJ1-2 TRBV24-1 . ATSDPDREAGYT
TRBJ2-7 TRBV11-2 . ASSLDRTSGANSYEQY